A single sample gave rise to the 8 T cell receptor beta chains below, sequenced in a study of T-cell memory formation after mild COVID-19. TCRdb itself ran the 5' RACE reads through MiXCR, one entry per CDR3 protein. This table has 40,000 to 45,000 distinct CDR3 sequences, 7.3% appearing once. Sequenced input: PBMCs or a T cell subset sorted from them (not recorded which). These receptors originate from a man between 18 and 29 years old who had mild COVID-19 (a few samples of this study predate the infection). Cell type and time point are not known.

The table lists this clonotype with many counts. The chain recombines TRBV13 with TRBJ2-2, with TRBD1 identical over 7 bases. Per the germline V gene, CDR1 is PRHDT and CDR2 is FYEKMQ (reference sequence). J lost 1 base, V lost 7 bases, and 6 bases had no gene match. The CDR3 loop spans 15 amino acids. The CDR3 spells CASIIRDRNTGELFF. CDR3 bases: TGTGCCAGCATCATAAGGGACAGGAACACCGGGGAGCTGTTTTTT.

The V call is TRBV20-1, the J call TRBJ2-3, with D perhaps TRBD2 (6 bases). V was cut by 3 bases and J by 6 bases, with 10 bases left in between. Germline V CDR1 and CDR2: DFQATT, SNEGSKA (reference sequence). CDR3 length equals 12 residues. CDR3 sequence reads: CSARGGVDTQYF. Written as DNA, the CDR3 is TGCAGTGCTAGGGGCGGGGTTGATACGCAGTATTTT.

This clonotype was counted a few times. The chain links TRBV6-5 to TRBJ2-5, with D unresolved. Germline lookup yields CDR1 MNHEY and CDR2 SVGAGI. This CDR3 has 13 residues. V was pared by 0 bases and J by 7 bases, with 9 bases between. CDR3 bases: TGTGCCAGCAGTTACTCCAGGATTGGGACCCAGTACTTC. This sequence encodes CASSYSRIGTQYF.

This clonotype was picked up many times. The chain couples TRBV29-1 to TRBJ2-1; tentative D call: TRBD2 (6 bases). The CDR3 is made up of 12 amino acids. CDR1 is SQVTM, CDR2 ANQGSEA, per germline. Trimming pared 6 bases from V and 7 bases from J, leaving 13 bases between. This CDR3 reads CSVGRAGNEQFF. CDR3 in DNA: TGCAGCGTCGGCAGGGCGGGGAATGAGCAGTTCTTC.

This chain joins TRBV5-1 and TRBJ2-3, with D possibly being TRBD2 (5 bases). The CDR3 consists of 18 residues. V was shortened by 4 bases and J by 2 bases, with 23 bases between the two germline ends. Germline V gene data show CDR1 as SGHRS and CDR2 as YFSETQ. The CDR3 is CASSPRSGWRLITDTQYF. CDR3 sequence (DNA): TGCGCCAGCAGCCCTCGATCTGGGTGGAGGCTTATCACAGATACGCAGTATTTT.

This clonotype was seen a few times. The chain carries TRBV6-2 or TRBV6-3 and TRBJ2-5; D perhaps matches TRBD1 (6 bases). Trimming took 8 bases from V and 2 from J, leaving 9 bases between them. Germline V gene data show CDR1 as MNHEY and CDR2 as SVGEGT. The CDR3 spans 12 residues. CDR3 sequence (DNA): TGTGCCAGCTCTGACAGGCAAGAGACCCAGTACTTC. This encodes CASSDRQETQYF.

The chain couples TRBV29-1 to TRBJ1-1; no clear D. The germline CDR1 and CDR2 sequences are SQVTM and ANQGSEA. Trimming took 2 bases from V and 1 from J, leaving 5 bases between them. The CDR3 loop spans 12 amino acids. This CDR3 is CSVEPANTEAFF. The CDR3 DNA reads TGCAGCGTTGAACCCGCGAACACTGAAGCTTTCTTT.

This clonotype was observed a handful of times. This chain links TRBV3-1 with TRBJ2-6, with unresolved D. The CDR3 runs 14 residues. Germline V lookup: CDR1 LGHDT, CDR2 YNNKEL (reference sequence). Trimming removed 3 bases from V and 0 bases from J, with 3 bases in between. CDR3 in amino acids: CASSHASGANVLTF. For the CDR3, the DNA is TGTGCCAGCAGCCATGCCTCTGGGGCCAACGTCCTGACTTTC.